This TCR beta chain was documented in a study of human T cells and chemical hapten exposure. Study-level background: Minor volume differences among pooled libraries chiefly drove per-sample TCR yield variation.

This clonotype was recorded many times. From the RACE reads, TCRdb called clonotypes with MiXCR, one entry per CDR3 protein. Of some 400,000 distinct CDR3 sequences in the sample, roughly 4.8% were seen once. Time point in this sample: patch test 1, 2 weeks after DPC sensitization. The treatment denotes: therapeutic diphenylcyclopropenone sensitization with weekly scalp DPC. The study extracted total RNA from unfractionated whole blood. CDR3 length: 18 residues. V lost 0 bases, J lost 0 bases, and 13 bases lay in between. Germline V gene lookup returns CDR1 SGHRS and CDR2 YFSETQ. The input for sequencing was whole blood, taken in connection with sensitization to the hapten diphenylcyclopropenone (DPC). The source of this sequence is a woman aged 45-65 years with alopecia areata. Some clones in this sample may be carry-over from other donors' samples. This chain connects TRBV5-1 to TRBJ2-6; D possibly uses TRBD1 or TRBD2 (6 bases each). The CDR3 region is CASSLAGDTGSGANVLTF. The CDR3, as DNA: TGCGCCAGCAGCTTGGCGGGGGACACTGGCTCTGGGGCCAACGTCCTGACTTTC.